The table lists the clone carrying this TCR beta chain with a count of one. Authors' data handling: Amplifying reference gene primers gave estimates of nucleated cell counts. This table comes from immunoSEQ multiplex PCR, and its TCRdb copy is limited to in-frame clones, with some not included. The V and J calls and clone size come from that table; D and trimming were worked out from the DNA. The sample consists of approximately 260,000 clones, 75% to 90% of them appearing once. This entry comes from a study of blood T cell repertoires in COVID-19. Across the study: Some COVID-19 samples were acute and others convalescent; all came from the United States, Italy and Spain. Sample material is recorded as cDNA or gDNA derived from T cells, B-cell-depleted T cells, or PBMCs.

CDR3 length: 13 amino acids. Germline V lookup: CDR1 SNHLY, CDR2 FYNNEI. The V end was cut by 8 bases, the J end by 7 bases, with 12 bases between. The source is a woman in her 40s who had recovered from COVID-19. Sequenced material: peripheral blood. The chain joins TRBV2 to TRBJ1-6, with D perhaps matching TRBD1 (5 bases). As DNA, the CDR3 is TGTGCCAGCCACGGGACTCGAAATTCACCCCTCCACTTT. Translation: CASHGTRNSPLHF.